The clone carrying this T cell receptor beta chain has a count of ten or more. Its antigen is as yet unknown. These data belong to a study of response to subunit inactivated influenza vaccine. Germline V lookup: CDR1 SGHRS, CDR2 YFSETQ. The CDR3 extends over 16 amino acids. V gave up 5 bases and J gave up 4 bases; unmatched junction bases: 8. TCRdb re-called the RT-PCR reads through MiXCR, storing one row per CDR3 protein. The table has about 160,000 distinct CDR3 sequences, approximately 11% seen once. Regarding the study as a whole: The authors suggested that every seasonal influenza vaccination recruits few new T cells.

The rearrangement uses TRBV5-1 and TRBJ2-1, with TRBD2 matching over 11 bases. The sample in question was non-naive T cells sorted from PBMCs, obtained roughly 46 days after vaccination. This TCR came from a man aged 45-60 years who received an inactivated influenza vaccine. Here the CDR3 DNA reads TGCGCCAGCAGAGTGTACGGGACTAGCGGTTACAATGAGCAGTTCTTC. Translated, it gives CASRVYGTSGYNEQFF.